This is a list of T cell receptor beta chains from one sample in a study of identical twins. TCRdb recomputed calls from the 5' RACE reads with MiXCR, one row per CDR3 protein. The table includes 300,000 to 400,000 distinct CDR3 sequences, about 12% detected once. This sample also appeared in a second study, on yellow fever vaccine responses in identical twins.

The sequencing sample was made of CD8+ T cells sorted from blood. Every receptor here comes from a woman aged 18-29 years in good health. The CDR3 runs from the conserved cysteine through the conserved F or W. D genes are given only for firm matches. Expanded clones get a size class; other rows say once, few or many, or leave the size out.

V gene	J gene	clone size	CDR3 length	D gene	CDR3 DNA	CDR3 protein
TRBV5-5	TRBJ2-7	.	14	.	TGTGCCAGCAGCTTTCTCCAATACTCGGACGAGCAGTACTTC	CASSFLQYSDEQYF
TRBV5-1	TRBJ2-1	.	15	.	TGCGCCAGCAGCTTGGGGCGGGCTGAGTACAATGAGCAGTTCTTC	CASSLGRAEYNEQFF
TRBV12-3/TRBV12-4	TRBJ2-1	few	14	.	TGTGCCAGCAGTTTATCGGGGGTCCACAATGAGCAGTTCTTC	CASSLSGVHNEQFF
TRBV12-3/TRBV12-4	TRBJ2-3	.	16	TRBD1	TGTGCCAGCAGCACCCCGGGGACAGGGGGAATTGATACGCAGTATTTT	CASSTPGTGGIDTQYF
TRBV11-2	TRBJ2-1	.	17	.	TGTGCCAGCAGCCCCAAGAGTAGAGGGCTAGTGTTCGATGAGCAGTTCTTC	CASSPKSRGLVFDEQFF
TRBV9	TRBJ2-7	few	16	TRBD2	TGTGCCAGCAGCCCGGGACTAGCGGGAGTTGTTTACGAGCAGTACTTC	CASSPGLAGVVYEQYF
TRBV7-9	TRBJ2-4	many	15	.	TGTGCCAGCAGTTCCCCGGGGAGGAGCGAAAACATTCAGTACTTC	CASSSPGRSENIQYF
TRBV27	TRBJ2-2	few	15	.	TGTGCCAGCAGTTTTCTGGGAACCGACACCGGGGAGCTGTTTTTT	CASSFLGTDTGELFF
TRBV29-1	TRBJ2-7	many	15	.	TGCAGCGTTGGAGGTTCCACAGGGCTAGCCTACGAGCAGTACTTC	CSVGGSTGLAYEQYF
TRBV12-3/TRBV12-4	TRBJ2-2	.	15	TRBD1	TGTGCCAGCAGATCGACAGGGGGTTACACCGGGGAGCTGTTTTTT	CASRSTGGYTGELFF
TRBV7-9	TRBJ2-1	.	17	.	TGTGCCAGCAGCTCCCCCCCTACGGGACCCCTTTACAATGAGCAGTTCTTC	CASSSPPTGPLYNEQFF
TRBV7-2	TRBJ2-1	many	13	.	TGTGCCAGCAGCTTAGCGGGTGGCGGTGAGCAGTTCTTC	CASSLAGGGEQFF
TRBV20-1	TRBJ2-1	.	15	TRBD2	TGCAGTGTCCAGCCCCTAGCGGGGTCCTACAATGAGCAGTTCTTC	CSVQPLAGSYNEQFF
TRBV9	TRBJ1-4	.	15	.	TGTGCCAGCAGCGTAGAGTCCACAGCTTCGGGAAAACTGTTTTTT	CASSVESTASGKLFF
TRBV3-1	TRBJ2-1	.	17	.	TGTGCCAGCAGCCTCCTCCTCTCGGGGGGCTACTACAATGAGCAGTTCTTC	CASSLLLSGGYYNEQFF
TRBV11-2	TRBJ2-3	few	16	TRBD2	TGTGCCAGCAGCCATGGACTAGCGGGGCATAGGGATACGCAGTATTTT	CASSHGLAGHRDTQYF
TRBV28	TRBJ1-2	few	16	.	TGTGCCAGCAGTTTTAATTCTGCGGGGCGCCGGTTTGGCTACACCTTC	CASSFNSAGRRFGYTF
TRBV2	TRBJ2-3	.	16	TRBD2	TGTGCCAGCAGTGATATAGCGGGGATGAGCACAGATACGCAGTATTTT	CASSDIAGMSTDTQYF
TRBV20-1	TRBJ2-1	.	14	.	TGCAGTGCTAGTATGGGTTCGATGGGCAATGAGCAGTTCTTC	CSASMGSMGNEQFF
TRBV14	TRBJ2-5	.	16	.	TGTGCCAGCAGCCAAGATTGGAGGGGGCTAGGTGAGACCCAGTACTTC	CASSQDWRGLGETQYF
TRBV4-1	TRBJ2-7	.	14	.	TGCGCCAGCAGCAGCTACATGAGCTCCTACGAGCAGTACTTC	CASSSYMSSYEQYF
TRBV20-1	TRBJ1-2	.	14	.	TGCAGTGCTGCCCCCGGGGGGTCAGGCTATGGCTACACCTTC	CSAAPGGSGYGYTF
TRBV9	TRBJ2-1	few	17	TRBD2	TGTGCCAGCAGCCTTAGGGCGACTAGCGGGAGAGAAAATGAGCAGTTCTTC	CASSLRATSGRENEQFF